The T cell receptor beta chain described here comes from a study of T-cell reconstitution after alpha-beta-depleted transplantation in children. General study points: Expanded graft clones numbering several hundred reportedly gave rise to alpha-beta T cells about two months after transplant. Newly produced T cells mostly accounted for T-cell counts and diversity one year post-transplant. The origin of high day-60 TCRbeta diversity in some patients lay in surviving recipient T cells and thymic progenitors.

This CDR3 spans 15 amino acids. Trimming stripped 0 bases from V and 2 bases from J, with 12 bases between. Germline V gives CDR1 SGHKS, CDR2 YYEKEE (reference sequence). Unique molecular identifiers were used to barcode this TCRbeta library. TCRdb reanalysed the PCR reads using MiXCR and keeps one entry per CDR3 protein. The sample holds some 600,000 distinct CDR3 sequences, roughly 13% seen once. Regarding this clonotype: What it binds is not known.

The J gene is TRBJ2-7, the V gene TRBV5-5; D is uncertain. The sample in question was PBMCs, mostly from graft donor cells, obtained 360 days after TCRalphabeta/CD19-depleted stem cell transplant. This clonotype was obtained from a male patient between 5 and 17 years old who had a stem cell transplant for acute myeloid leukemia, so the T cells may come from the graft donor. The DNA for the CDR3 is TGTGCCAGCAGCTTGGGGCAGACTCAACCCTACGAGCAGTACTTC. Amino acids: CASSLGQTQPYEQYF.